This entry lists 25 T cell receptor beta chains sequenced from one sample in a study of blood T cell repertoires in COVID-19. Repertoires were generated with immunoSEQ multiplex PCR, while TCRdb's copy carries only in-frame clones and drops some. Among under 200,000 clones listed, roughly 70% were seen once. Material for sequencing was peripheral blood. All receptors derive from a woman over 75 with acute or convalescent COVID-19.

The rearrangement links TRBV18 to TRBJ2-1; 9 bases line up with TRBD2. Trimming removed 1 base from V and 5 bases from J; junction bases left unmatched: 9. This CDR3 spans 17 amino acids. Germline values: CDR1 KGHSH, CDR2 LQKENI. The CDR3 loop reads CASSPRVGSGRHNEQFF. The DNA for the CDR3 is TGTGCCAGCTCACCACGGGTGGGGAGCGGGAGGCACAATGAGCAGTTCTTC.

The chain joins TRBV11-2 to TRBJ2-5, with 13 bases lining up with TRBD2. V shed 5 bases and J 3 bases; nucleotides not matched to a gene: 9. The V gene's germline CDR1 is SGHAT and CDR2 FQNNGV. This CDR3 contains 17 residues. The CDR3 here is CASSPPRTSGSKETQYF. In DNA, the CDR3 is TGTGCCAGCAGCCCCCCTCGGACTAGCGGGAGTAAAGAGACCCAGTACTTC.

The chain uses TRBV7-9 and TRBJ2-5; TRBD2 matches at 7 bases. Germline assignment: CDR1 SEHNR and CDR2 FQNEAQ (reference sequence). CDR3 length: 17 residues. V shed 3 bases, J shed 2 bases, and the junction held 12 bases outside the gene matches. DNA of the CDR3: TGTGCCAGCAGCTTTAAGCGGGGACGGCTCCTACAAGAGACCCAGTACTTC. Its translation: CASSFKRGRLLQETQYF.

The chain couples TRBV7-9 to TRBJ1-6; perhaps TRBD1 as D (5 bases). The CDR3 is made up of 15 amino acids. Germline V gene data show CDR1 as SEHNR and CDR2 as FQNEAQ (reference sequence). Deletions cut 3 bases from V and 7 bases from J, with 13 bases between. The CDR3 reads CASSFLGGANSPLHF. The DNA of the CDR3 is TGTGCCAGCAGCTTTCTGGGGGGAGCCAATTCACCCCTCCACTTT. Combining the CDR3 with reference TRBV7-9 and TRBJ1-6 gives the whole variable domain DTGVSQNPRHKITKRGQNVTFRCDPISEHNRLYWYRQTLGQGPEFLTYFQNEAQLEKSRLLSDRFSAERPKGSFSTLEIQRTEQGDSAMYLCASSFLGGANSPLHFGNGTRLTVT.

V is TRBV6-6 and J is TRBJ2-6, with TRBD1 as a possible D gene (6 bases). Germline V CDR1 and CDR2: MNHNY, SVGAGI (reference sequence). The V end lost 7 bases, the J end lost 1 base, and 14 bases lay between the germline ends. There are 16 residues in the CDR3. The CDR3 nucleotides are TGTGCCAGCACCTTCGAAAGGGGGTCTGGGGCCAACGTCCTGACTTTC. Its protein is CASTFERGSGANVLTF.

This chain uses TRBV13 with TRBJ2-7; D ambiguous. Germline CDR1 PRHDT, CDR2 FYEKMQ (reference sequence). The CDR3 is 13 residues long. The germline V and J ends were trimmed by 0 bases and 3 bases, with 6 bases remaining between them. CDR3 nucleotides: TGTGCCAGCAGCTTAGGCGCCAGCTACGAGCAGTACTTC. Translation gives CASSLGASYEQYF.

Concerning this clone: Within the sample, other DNA sequences also encode this same CDR3. The rearrangement joins TRBV6-5 to TRBJ2-2; 10 bases line up with TRBD2. Germline lookup yields CDR1 MNHEY and CDR2 SVGAGI. The CDR3 spans 14 residues. V trimming: 5 bases; J trimming: 3 bases; junction bases outside the gene matches: 0. The CDR3 loop reads CASSLAGDTGELFF. The CDR3 DNA is TGTGCCAGCAGTCTAGCGGGAGACACCGGGGAGCTGTTTTTT.

The rearrangement links TRBV5-6 to TRBJ1-6; 8 nucleotides line up with TRBD1. CDR1 and CDR2 from the germline V gene are SGHDT and YYEEEE. The V gene end was trimmed by 2 bases and the J gene end by 7 bases; junction bases not matched to a gene: 2. The CDR3 is 14 residues long. The CDR3 protein is CASSLGQGNSPLHF. CDR3 nucleotide sequence: TGTGCCAGCAGCTTAGGACAGGGAAATTCACCCCTCCACTTT.

This chain connects TRBV2 to TRBJ2-3; 7 nucleotides align to TRBD2. With 6 bases clipped from V and 6 bases from J, the junction kept 9 bases outside the gene matches. The CDR3 covers 14 residues. The germline CDR1 and CDR2 sequences are SNHLY and FYNNEI. The CDR3 DNA is TGTGCCAGCAGGGGGGGGACTTCGGCGGATACGCAGTATTTT. This gives the protein CASRGGTSADTQYF.

The chain is built from TRBV28 and TRBJ2-3; TRBD1 matches 7 bases. Germline assignment: CDR1 MDHEN and CDR2 SYDVKM. V lost 2 bases, J lost 0 bases, and 5 bases stayed unmatched. CDR3 length: 16 amino acids. CDR3 in amino acids: CASSLRQGYSTDTQYF. Here the CDR3 DNA reads TGTGCCAGCAGTTTACGACAGGGATATAGCACAGATACGCAGTATTTT.

The chain couples TRBV5-4 to TRBJ1-6; no clear D. Germline V gene lookup returns CDR1 SGHNT and CDR2 YYREEE (reference sequence). V was pared by 0 bases and J by 9 bases, with 10 bases between. The CDR3 covers 14 residues. The CDR3 DNA is TGTGCCAGCAGCTTGGAGGGAGAAGGTTCACCCCTCCACTTT. Its translation is CASSLEGEGSPLHF. Full variable domain (missing parts from reference TRBV5-4 and TRBJ1-6): ETGVTQSPTHLIKTRGQQVTLRCSSQSGHNTVSWYQQALGQGPQFIFQYYREEENGRGNFPPRFSGLQFPNYSSELNVNALELDDSALYLCASSLEGEGSPLHFGNGTRLTVT.

This clone was counted between two and nine times. The gene calls are TRBV9 and TRBJ2-1; 16 nucleotides agree with TRBD2. The CDR3 is 22 residues long. V trimming: 0 bases; J trimming: 0 bases; junction bases outside the gene matches: 12. CDR1 is SGDLS and CDR2 is YYNGEE in the germline V gene. The CDR3 here is CASSVEGSPGLAGGFSYNEQFF. The DNA for the CDR3 is TGTGCCAGCAGCGTAGAGGGGTCACCGGGACTAGCGGGAGGGTTCTCCTACAATGAGCAGTTCTTC.

This sequence joins TRBV12-5 and TRBJ1-3; TRBD1 matches 7 bases. The CDR3 loop spans 14 amino acids. V shed 6 bases, J shed 3 bases, and the junction held 5 bases outside the gene matches. CDR1 and CDR2 (germline): LGHNT, FRNRAP. CDR3 DNA sequence: TGTGCTAGTGGCCTCGGGACAGATGGAAACACCATATATTTT. Translating gives CASGLGTDGNTIYF.

The chain links TRBV4-1 to TRBJ2-3; TRBD2 agrees at 7 bases. With 6 bases clipped from V and 3 bases from J, the junction kept 9 bases outside the gene matches. The germline gives CDR1 MGHRA, CDR2 YSYEKL. CDR3 length equals 15 residues. This CDR3 reads CASRLEAGRTDTQYF. The DNA of the CDR3 is TGCGCCAGCAGACTTGAAGCGGGACGAACAGATACGCAGTATTTT.

The V call is TRBV3-1 (or the pseudogene TRBV3-2), the J call TRBJ2-2; no clear D gene. There are 15 residues in the CDR3. The ends were cut back, 1 base at V and 3 bases at J, with 9 bases in the middle. CDR1 is LGHDT and CDR2 is YNNKEL in the germline V gene (reference sequence). The CDR3 sequence is CASSQGYGDTGELFF. The DNA of the CDR3 is TGTGCCAGCAGCCAAGGGTACGGAGACACCGGGGAGCTGTTTTTT.

The chain uses TRBV20-1 and TRBJ2-7; tentatively, D is TRBD1 (5 bases). Between the trimmed V and J ends, which lost 5 bases and 3 bases, there was a span of 8 bases. The germline CDR1 and CDR2 sequences are DFQATT and SNEGSKA (reference sequence). This CDR3 contains 11 residues. CDR3 amino acids: CSAADSYEQYF. For the CDR3, the DNA is TGCAGTGCTGCCGACAGCTACGAGCAGTACTTC.

V is TRBV10-3 and J is TRBJ1-3, with D uncertain. V dropped 4 bases and J dropped 4 bases, with 5 bases sitting between them. This CDR3 comprises 12 residues. The V gene's germline CDR1 is ENHRY and CDR2 SYGVKD. This CDR3 is CAISGGGNTIYF. The CDR3 DNA follows: TGTGCCATCAGTGGAGGGGGAAACACCATATATTTT.

The V and J genes are TRBV5-4 and TRBJ2-1; 15 nucleotides match TRBD2. The CDR3 sequence is 16 residues long. After removal of 4 bases from V and 6 bases from J, the junction contained 5 bases not matched to a gene. Looked up from germline, CDR1 is SGHNT and CDR2 is YYREEE (reference sequence). The CDR3 reads CASSRTSGRGINEQFF. The DNA for the CDR3 is TGTGCCAGCAGCCGGACTAGCGGGAGGGGTATCAATGAGCAGTTCTTC.

This clone was recorded a few times. The chain is built from TRBV29-1 and TRBJ1-1; 7 nucleotides agree with TRBD1. V dropped 7 bases and J dropped 5; count of bases not matched to a gene: 10. CDR3 length equals 13 residues. Germline CDR1 SQVTM, CDR2 ANQGSEA. Here the CDR3 reads CSAGDSPGTEAFF. DNA for the CDR3: TGCAGCGCTGGGGACAGTCCAGGAACTGAAGCTTTCTTT.

This chain connects TRBV27 to TRBJ2-3; TRBD2 aligns across 12 bases. This CDR3 has 17 amino acids. Germline V gene lookup returns CDR1 MNHEY and CDR2 SMNVEV (reference sequence). With 4 bases clipped from V and 4 bases from J, the junction kept 9 bases outside the gene matches. CDR3 nucleotide sequence: TGTGCCAGCAGTTCCCTACTAGCGGGAGGAGGGCCAGATACGCAGTATTTT. As protein: CASSSLLAGGGPDTQYF.

The rearrangement links TRBV27 to TRBJ1-1; D possibly corresponds to TRBD1 (5 bases). V was clipped by 4 bases and J by 7 bases, with 16 bases between them. Germline V gene sequence: CDR1 MNHEY, CDR2 SMNVEV (reference sequence). There are 14 residues in the CDR3. This CDR3 reads CASSSLFRTSEAFF. As DNA, the CDR3 is TGTGCCAGCAGTTCCCTATTTAGGACAAGTGAAGCTTTCTTT.

This clone was seen more than once but under ten times. The chain links TRBV11-2 to TRBJ1-1; D is unresolved. The V end was cut by 5 bases, the J end by 4 bases, with 11 bases between. The CDR3 runs to 13 residues. CDR1 SGHAT and CDR2 FQNNGV come from the germline V gene. The CDR3 sequence is CASSNQLATEAFF. CDR3 nucleotide sequence: TGTGCCAGCAGCAATCAATTGGCCACTGAAGCTTTCTTT.

V and J are TRBV5-1 and TRBJ2-5; D call uncertain. V lost 0 bases to trimming and J lost 5 bases, with 11 bases between them. The length of the CDR3 is 14 residues. Per germline, CDR1 SGHRS and CDR2 YFSETQ. The CDR3 DNA is TGCGCCAGCAGCTTGGTATTGGAAGCGGAGACCCAGTACTTC. This gives the protein CASSLVLEAETQYF.

This clone showed up just once. This chain connects TRBV6-5 to TRBJ1-1; D not certain. Germline V gene data show CDR1 as MNHEY and CDR2 as SVGAGI. V dropped 6 bases and J dropped 0 bases, with 5 bases sitting between them. The CDR3 spans 12 residues. CDR3 DNA sequence: TGTGCCAGCAGGAGGGTGAACACTGAAGCTTTCTTT. Translated, it gives CASRRVNTEAFF.

The CDR3 bases are TGTGCCAGCAGCTCCGGGCCTAGCGGGAGAAGCACAGATACGCAGTATTTT. It is translated as CASSSGPSGRSTDTQYF. The chain joins TRBV7-2 to TRBJ2-3; 10 bases map to TRBD2. The J segment lost 0 bases and the V segment lost 4 bases, leaving 7 bases of the junction unmatched. CDR1 and CDR2 from the germline V gene are SGHTA and FQGNSA. The CDR3 length is 17 residues.